Below are 23 T cell receptor beta chains sequenced from a single sample in a study of blood T cell repertoires in COVID-19. The table came from immunoSEQ multiplex PCR; TCRdb's copy has only in-frame clones and leaves some out. The table records 98,000 or so clones, about nine tenths of them present only once. The sequenced sample consisted of peripheral blood. These receptors originate from a man aged 60 to 69 with COVID-19, enrolled during active disease.

The chain has TRBV19 and TRBJ1-1, with D possibly TRBD1 on 5 matching bases. The germline gives CDR1 LNHDA, CDR2 SQIVND (reference sequence). This CDR3 has 12 amino acids. V shed 5 bases and J shed 8 bases, with 12 bases lying between them. Here the CDR3 DNA reads TGTGCCAGTAGTCCAGCGCGACAGGAAGCTTTCTTT. This encodes CASSPARQEAFF. Full variable domain (missing parts from reference TRBV19 and TRBJ1-1): DGGITQSPKYLFRKEGQNVTLSCEQNLNHDAMYWYRQDPGQGLRLIYYSQIVNDFQKGDIAEGYSVSREKKESFPLTVTSAQKNPTAFYLCASSPARQEAFFGQGTRLTVV.

The V call is TRBV4-1, the J call TRBJ1-4; D gene unclear. Germline lookup yields CDR1 MGHRA and CDR2 YSYEKL. V was pared by 4 bases and J by 0 bases, with 3 bases between. The CDR3 has 13 residues. The CDR3 protein is CASSPATNEKLFF. DNA for the CDR3: TGCGCCAGCAGCCCGGCAACTAATGAAAAACTGTTTTTT.

This rearrangement joins TRBV28 to TRBJ1-4; 8 bases are a match to TRBD1. Losses at the gene ends were 6 bases for V and 8 bases for J; bases not matched to a gene: 14. CDR1 is MDHEN and CDR2 is SYDVKM in the germline V gene. CDR3 length equals 16 residues. The CDR3 sequence is CASSKPGQGKREKLFF. The CDR3 nucleotides are TGTGCCAGCAGCAAGCCTGGACAGGGTAAGAGAGAAAAACTGTTTTTT.

The gene calls are TRBV19 and TRBJ2-7, with 8 bases identical to TRBD1. V lost 5 bases and J lost 4; bases outside the gene matches: 7. This CDR3 has 14 amino acids. Germline CDR1 and CDR2: LNHDA and SQIVND (reference sequence). As DNA, the CDR3 is TGTGCCAGTAGTTTTCAGGGGGCGAGGTACGAGCAGTACTTC. Translated: CASSFQGARYEQYF.

This rearrangement joins TRBV12-5 to TRBJ2-1; 7 positions match TRBD1. V shed 3 bases, J shed 9 bases, and the junction held 11 bases outside the gene matches. The CDR3 covers 15 residues. The germline V gene has CDR1 LGHNT and CDR2 FRNRAP. The CDR3 region is CASGFRQGDRAEQFF. CDR3 DNA: TGTGCTAGTGGTTTCAGACAGGGTGACAGGGCTGAGCAGTTCTTC.

The chain is built from TRBV19 and TRBJ2-1; D may be TRBD1 (6 bases). The CDR3 consists of 14 residues. The V gene lost 4 bases and the J gene lost 10 bases, with 17 bases spanning the gap. Germline V lookup: CDR1 LNHDA, CDR2 SQIVND (reference sequence). CDR3 in DNA: TGTGCCAGTAGTAGGGAGCTCTCCAGGGGCGAGCAGTTCTTC. This encodes CASSRELSRGEQFF.

This chain links TRBV3-1 (or the pseudogene TRBV3-2) with TRBJ2-1; 8 nucleotides line up with TRBD2. CDR1 LGHDT and CDR2 YNNKEL come from the germline V gene (reference sequence). The ends lost 6 bases at V and 5 bases at J; junction bases unmatched: 15. The CDR3 loop spans 17 amino acids. The CDR3 reads CASRPAGVAGLHNEQFF. CDR3 bases: TGTGCCAGCAGGCCAGCGGGGGTAGCGGGCCTACACAATGAGCAGTTCTTC.

This chain uses TRBV5-6 with TRBJ1-3; D is undetermined. Germline V gives CDR1 SGHDT, CDR2 YYEEEE. The CDR3 spans 16 residues. Trimming pared 1 base from V and 0 bases from J, leaving 11 bases between. The CDR3 loop reads CASSLSGRASGNTIYF. The CDR3 DNA sequence: TGTGCCAGCAGCTTGTCGGGAAGGGCCTCTGGAAACACCATATATTTT.

CDR3 loop: CASSQDWAGREQYF. CDR3 coding DNA: TGTGCCAGCAGCCAGGACTGGGCCGGGCGCGAGCAGTACTTC. This chain joins TRBV2 and TRBJ2-7, with D perhaps matching TRBD2 (5 bases). Deletions cut 6 bases from V and 6 bases from J, with 18 bases between. CDR1 SNHLY and CDR2 FYNNEI come from the germline V gene. The CDR3 loop spans 14 amino acids.

The genes are TRBV7-9 and TRBJ1-4; 8 bases are a match to TRBD1. The V segment lost 9 bases and the J segment 6 bases; nucleotides outside the gene matches: 3. This CDR3 contains 12 residues. Per germline, CDR1 SEHNR and CDR2 FQNEAQ (reference sequence). The DNA of the CDR3 is TGTGCCAGTGGCAGGGGGCATGAAAAACTGTTTTTT. It yields the protein CASGRGHEKLFF.

The chain has TRBV29-1 and TRBJ2-1; 12 nucleotides match TRBD2. The germline V gene has CDR1 SQVTM and CDR2 ANQGSEA. This CDR3 spans 14 amino acids. J lost 9 bases, V lost 6 bases, and 9 bases had no gene match. CDR3 bases: TGCAGCGTCCCCCGTCTAGCGGGAGGGTTTGAGCAGTTCTTC. Encoded protein: CSVPRLAGGFEQFF.

The chain joins TRBV19 to TRBJ1-2, with 7 nucleotides matching TRBD1. The germline V gene has CDR1 LNHDA and CDR2 SQIVND (reference sequence). The ends lost 6 bases at V and 2 bases at J; junction bases unmatched: 3. This CDR3 comprises 13 residues. The CDR3 here is CASRRQGNYGYTF. DNA of the CDR3: TGTGCCAGTAGACGACAGGGAAACTATGGCTACACCTTC.

This CDR3 is CASSIGGAGDTEAFF. In DNA, the CDR3 is TGTGCCAGTAGTATAGGTGGGGCGGGAGACACTGAAGCTTTCTTT. The rearrangement links TRBV19 to TRBJ1-1, with D tentatively TRBD1 (5 bases). The CDR3 length is 15 residues. V gave up 1 base and J gave up 3 bases, with 12 bases separating them. Germline V CDR1 and CDR2: LNHDA, SQIVND (reference sequence).

This rearrangement joins TRBV29-1 to TRBJ1-1; the D is unclear. The CDR3 runs to 13 residues. V lost 8 bases to trimming and J lost 8 bases, with 21 bases between them. Germline V CDR1 and CDR2: SQVTM, ANQGSEA. Here the CDR3 reads CSTDTFDKVEAFF. The CDR3 region has the DNA TGCAGCACTGACACATTCGACAAGGTGGAAGCTTTCTTT.

V gene TRBV10-3 combines with J gene TRBJ2-5; 7 nucleotides match TRBD2. The J segment lost 7 bases and the V segment lost 7 bases, leaving 9 bases of the junction unmatched. CDR1 is ENHRY, CDR2 SYGVKD, per germline. There are 13 residues in the CDR3. This CDR3 reads CAITEGGEGTQYF. The CDR3, as DNA: TGTGCCATCACCGAGGGAGGGGAGGGGACCCAGTACTTC.

The gene calls are TRBV19 and TRBJ2-1, with TRBD2 matching over 11 bases. Germline loops: CDR1 LNHDA, CDR2 SQIVND (reference sequence). V was clipped by 9 bases and J by 8 bases; unmatched bases: 6. This CDR3 region has 13 residues. CDR3 loop: CASASGRTHEQFF. The CDR3 DNA sequence: TGTGCCAGCGCTAGCGGGAGGACCCATGAGCAGTTCTTC.

J is TRBJ2-2 and V is TRBV5-1, with D uncertain. This CDR3 is built from 14 residues. The V end was cut by 0 bases, the J end by 6 bases, with 9 bases between. Germline values: CDR1 SGHRS, CDR2 YFSETQ. The CDR3 spells CASSLASVAGELFF. In DNA form, the CDR3 reads TGCGCCAGCAGCTTGGCGAGTGTAGCCGGGGAGCTGTTTTTT.

CDR3 region: CASSETFTDTQYF. The CDR3 DNA sequence: TGCGCCAGCAGTGAAACTTTCACAGATACGCAGTATTTT. The rearrangement joins TRBV10-1 to TRBJ2-3; D is undetermined. Germline CDR1 and CDR2: WNHNN and SYGVQD (reference sequence). Trimming removed 3 bases from V and 2 bases from J, with 6 bases in between. The CDR3 is 13 residues long.

This rearrangement joins TRBV19 to TRBJ2-1, with a weak D call TRBD1 (5 bases). Germline CDR1 and CDR2: LNHDA and SQIVND (reference sequence). V was trimmed by 5 bases and J by 9 bases, leaving 20 bases between them. The CDR3 has 15 amino acids. The CDR3 spells CASSVEKGSAPEQFF. In nucleotides, the CDR3 is TGTGCCAGTAGTGTGGAGAAGGGGTCAGCGCCTGAGCAGTTCTTC.

Written as DNA, the CDR3 is TGCGCCAGCACCCTAGATCCCAGTGCGCAGAGCTCCTACAATGAGCAGTTCTTC. Translation gives CASTLDPSAQSSYNEQFF. The rearrangement links TRBV5-1 to TRBJ2-1; the D is unclear. Trimming stripped 6 bases from V and 0 bases from J, with 22 bases between. This CDR3 is built from 18 residues. The germline gives CDR1 SGHRS, CDR2 YFSETQ.

The chain has TRBV27 and TRBJ2-3, with 12 nucleotides matching TRBD2. Germline V gene data show CDR1 as MNHEY and CDR2 as SMNVEV (reference sequence). This CDR3 comprises 15 residues. V lost 9 bases to trimming and J lost 3 bases; unmatched junction nucleotides: 7. The CDR3 DNA is TGTGCCAGTAGGCTAGCGGGAGGGGGGACAGATACGCAGTATTTT. Protein: CASRLAGGGTDTQYF.

This CDR3 is CASSKDRYGYTF. The CDR3 region has the DNA TGTGCCAGCAGCAAGGACAGGTATGGCTACACCTTC. V gene TRBV4-2 combines with J gene TRBJ1-2; TRBD1 matches 7 bases. With V trimmed by 5 bases and J by 5 bases, 2 bases remained unmatched. This CDR3 contains 12 residues. The germline CDR1 and CDR2 sequences are LGHNA and YNFKEQ.

V usage is TRBV9 and J usage is TRBJ2-1; 12 nucleotides align to TRBD2. CDR3 length: 17 amino acids. Germline values: CDR1 SGDLS, CDR2 YYNGEE. Losses at the gene ends were 0 bases for V and 3 bases for J; bases not matched to a gene: 4. CDR3 amino acids: CASSVAGTSGRYNEQFF. In DNA, the CDR3 is TGTGCCAGCAGCGTAGCCGGGACTAGCGGGCGCTACAATGAGCAGTTCTTC.